Sequencing of this TCR beta chain was carried out in a study of blood T cell repertoires in COVID-19. Study as a whole: Both acute and convalescent COVID-19 samples were obtained from the United States, Italy and Spain. The analysed material was cDNA or gDNA that came from T cells, B-cell-depleted T cells, or PBMCs.

Only a few counts were recorded for this clone. In the authors' methods: Counts of nucleated cells, estimated from reference gene primer amplification, were obtained. Sequencing used immunoSEQ multiplex PCR; TCRdb keeps in-frame clones, though not all of them. V, J and clone size are taken as reported in that table, and D and trimming were inferred from the DNA itself. The table records some 140,000 clones, about 75% of them present only once. Germline V gene data show CDR1 as SGHVS and CDR2 as FQNEAQ. V gave up 0 bases and J gave up 4 bases, with 9 bases separating them. This CDR3 has 14 amino acids.

The clonotype was recovered from a man older than 75 with acute or convalescent COVID-19. Sequencing was carried out using peripheral blood. V usage is TRBV7-8 and J usage is TRBJ1-2, with D possibly TRBD1 on 5 matching bases. The CDR3 reads CASSLAGGSYGYTF. For the CDR3, the DNA is TGTGCCAGCAGCTTAGCGGGGGGATCCTATGGCTACACCTTC.